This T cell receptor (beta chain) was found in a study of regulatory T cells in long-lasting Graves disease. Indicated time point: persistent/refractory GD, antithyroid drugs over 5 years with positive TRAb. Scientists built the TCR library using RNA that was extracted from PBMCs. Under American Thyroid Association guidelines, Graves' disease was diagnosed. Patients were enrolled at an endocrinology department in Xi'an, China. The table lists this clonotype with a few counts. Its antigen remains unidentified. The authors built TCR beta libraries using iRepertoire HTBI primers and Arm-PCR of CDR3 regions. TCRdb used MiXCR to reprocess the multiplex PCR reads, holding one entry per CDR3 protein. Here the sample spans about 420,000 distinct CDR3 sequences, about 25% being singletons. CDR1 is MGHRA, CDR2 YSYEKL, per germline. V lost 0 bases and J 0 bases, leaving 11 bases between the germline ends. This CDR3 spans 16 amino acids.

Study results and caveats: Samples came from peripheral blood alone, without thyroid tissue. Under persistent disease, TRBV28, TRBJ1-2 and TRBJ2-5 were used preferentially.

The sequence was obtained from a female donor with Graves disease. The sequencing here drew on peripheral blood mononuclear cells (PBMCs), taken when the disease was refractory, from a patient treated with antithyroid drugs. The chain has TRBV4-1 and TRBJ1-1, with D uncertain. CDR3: CASSQDLRVMNTEAFF. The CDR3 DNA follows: TGCGCCAGCAGCCAAGATTTGAGGGTTATGAACACTGAAGCTTTCTTT.